A single T cell receptor beta chain is shown here with its context. Its target is unknown. The data derive from a study of shared clonotypes between healthy human individuals. The CDR3 runs to 16 residues. The repertoire was sequenced with immunoSEQ multiplex PCR; TCRdb's copy has only in-frame clones and lacks some. Of about 2 million clones in the sample, 90% to 95% are singletons; the top ten hold around 0.13%. Overall study results and limits: Rarefaction indicated that sorted-subset sequencing remained incomplete although depth was large.

Source material: naive CD4+ T cells sorted from blood. Subset defined: CD45RA+ positively selected. This chain joins TRBV21-1 and TRBJ1-2; TRBD1, the table's D call, lacks a check against the DNA. TRBV21-1 is designated a pseudogene. The receptor's source is a man younger than 35 in good health. CDR3 in amino acids: CASSKVQGMDGYGYTF. Written as DNA, the CDR3 is TGTGCCAGCAGCAAAGTGCAGGGTATGGATGGCTATGGCTACACCTTC.